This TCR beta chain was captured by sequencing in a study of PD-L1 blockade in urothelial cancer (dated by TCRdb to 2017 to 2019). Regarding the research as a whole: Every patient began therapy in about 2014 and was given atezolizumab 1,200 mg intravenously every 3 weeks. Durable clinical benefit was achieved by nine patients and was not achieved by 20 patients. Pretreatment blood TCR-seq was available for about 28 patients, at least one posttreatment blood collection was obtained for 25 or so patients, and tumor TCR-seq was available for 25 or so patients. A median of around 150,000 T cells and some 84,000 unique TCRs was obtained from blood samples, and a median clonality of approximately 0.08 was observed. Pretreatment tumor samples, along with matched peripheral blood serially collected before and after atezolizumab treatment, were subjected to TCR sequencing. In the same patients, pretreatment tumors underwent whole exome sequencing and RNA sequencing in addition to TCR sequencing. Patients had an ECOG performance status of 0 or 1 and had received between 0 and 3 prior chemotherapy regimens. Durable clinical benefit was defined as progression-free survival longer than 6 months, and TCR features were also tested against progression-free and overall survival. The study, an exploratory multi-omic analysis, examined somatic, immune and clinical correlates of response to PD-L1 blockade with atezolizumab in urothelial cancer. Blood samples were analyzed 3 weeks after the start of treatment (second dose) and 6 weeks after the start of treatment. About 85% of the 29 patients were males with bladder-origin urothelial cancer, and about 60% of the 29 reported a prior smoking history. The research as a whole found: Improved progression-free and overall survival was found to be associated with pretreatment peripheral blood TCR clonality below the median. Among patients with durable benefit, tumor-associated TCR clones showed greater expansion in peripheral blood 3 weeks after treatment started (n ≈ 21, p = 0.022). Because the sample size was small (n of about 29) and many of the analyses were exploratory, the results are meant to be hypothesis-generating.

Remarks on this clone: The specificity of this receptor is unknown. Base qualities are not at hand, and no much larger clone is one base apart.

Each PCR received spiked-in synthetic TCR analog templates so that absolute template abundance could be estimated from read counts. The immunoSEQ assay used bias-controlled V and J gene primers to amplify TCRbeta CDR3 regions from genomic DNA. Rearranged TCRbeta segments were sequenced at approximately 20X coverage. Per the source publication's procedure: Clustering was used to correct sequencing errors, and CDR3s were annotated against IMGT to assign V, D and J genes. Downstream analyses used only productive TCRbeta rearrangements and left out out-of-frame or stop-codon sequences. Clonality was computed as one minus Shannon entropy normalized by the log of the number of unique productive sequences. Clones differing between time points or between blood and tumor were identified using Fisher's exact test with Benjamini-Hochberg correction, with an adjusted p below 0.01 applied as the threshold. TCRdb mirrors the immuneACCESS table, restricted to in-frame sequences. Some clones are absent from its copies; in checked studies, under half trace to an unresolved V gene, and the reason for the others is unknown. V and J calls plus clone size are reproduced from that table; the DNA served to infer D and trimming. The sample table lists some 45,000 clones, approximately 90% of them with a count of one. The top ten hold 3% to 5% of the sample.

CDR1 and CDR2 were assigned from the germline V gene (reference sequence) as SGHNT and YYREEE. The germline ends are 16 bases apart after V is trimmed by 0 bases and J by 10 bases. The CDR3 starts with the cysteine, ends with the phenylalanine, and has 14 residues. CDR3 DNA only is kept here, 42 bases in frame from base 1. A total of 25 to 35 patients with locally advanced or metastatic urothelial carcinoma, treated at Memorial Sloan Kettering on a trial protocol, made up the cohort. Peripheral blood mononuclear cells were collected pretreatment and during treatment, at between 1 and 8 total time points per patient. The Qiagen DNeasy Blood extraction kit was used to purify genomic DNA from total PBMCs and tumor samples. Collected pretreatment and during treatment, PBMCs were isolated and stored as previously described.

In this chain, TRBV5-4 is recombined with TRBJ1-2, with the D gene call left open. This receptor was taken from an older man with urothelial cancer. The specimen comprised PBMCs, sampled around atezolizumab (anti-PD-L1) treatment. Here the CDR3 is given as CASSLVKGVSDYTF. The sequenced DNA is TGTGCCAGCAGCTTGGTAAAGGGAGTTAGTGACTACACCTTC.